This TCR beta chain was retrieved from a study of radiotherapy plus CTLA-4 blockade in lung cancer. In regard to this clone: What it binds is unknown.

Whole-study findings and limits: Early clone dynamics of blood T cells, plus interferon-beta, reportedly predicted response best.

The V gene lost 2 bases and the J gene lost 7 bases, with 10 bases spanning the gap. CDR1 is MNHEY, CDR2 SVGAGI, per germline. CDR3 size: 13 residues. Libraries were prepared by immunoSEQ multiplex PCR; TCRdb keeps only in-frame clonotypes and omits some of them. Of more than 80,000 clones detected, more than 70% appear once; the ten largest clones hold around 2%. Sample: peripheral blood, taken from a patient treated with radiotherapy plus ipilimumab. The sequence was obtained from a human donor with non-small cell lung cancer that progressed on radiotherapy plus ipilimumab. Some clones in this sample may be carry-over from other donors' samples. The rearrangement links TRBV6-5 to TRBJ2-3; D is unresolved. The CDR3 DNA reads TGTGCCAGCAGTTACAATCGGGCGAATACGCAGTATTTT. Translated, it gives CASSYNRANTQYF.